Listed below are T cell receptor beta chains from one sample, sequenced in a study of blood T cell repertoires in COVID-19. Repertoires were generated with immunoSEQ multiplex PCR, while TCRdb's copy carries only in-frame clones and drops some. This table has some 240,000 clones, 85% appearing once. The sample consisted of peripheral blood. Receptors originate from an older woman with COVID-19, enrolled during active disease. CDR3s include the opening cysteine and the closing phenylalanine or tryptophan. The D gene is left open where the match is weak. Part of the rows lack a size; the others show once, few, many or a class for expanded clones.

clone size: .; V gene: TRBV6-4; D gene: TRBD2; J gene: TRBJ2-3; CDR3 protein: CASSENLAVDTQYF; CDR3 DNA: TGTGCCAGCAGTGAGAATCTAGCGGTGGATACGCAGTATTTT
clone size: .; V gene: TRBV9; D gene: TRBD1; J gene: TRBJ2-5; CDR3 protein: CASSPERDREETQYF; CDR3 DNA: TGTGCCAGCAGCCCCGAACGGGACAGAGAAGAGACCCAGTACTTC
clone size: .; V gene: TRBV7-2; D gene: .; J gene: TRBJ2-3; CDR3 protein: CASSLAGGYTDTQYF; CDR3 DNA: TGTGCCAGCAGCTTAGCAGGCGGATACACAGATACGCAGTATTTT
clone size: once; V gene: TRBV14; D gene: .; J gene: TRBJ1-2; CDR3 protein: CASSQDGTSRGYTF; CDR3 DNA: TGTGCCAGCAGCCAAGATGGGACATCGCGTGGCTACACCTTC
clone size: .; V gene: TRBV7-3; D gene: .; J gene: TRBJ1-6; CDR3 protein: CASSQRGSSYNSPLHF; CDR3 DNA: TGTGCCAGCAGCCAAAGGGGGAGCTCCTATAATTCACCCCTCCACTTT
clone size: .; V gene: TRBV7-2; D gene: TRBD1; J gene: TRBJ2-6; CDR3 protein: CASSLAARQGNVLTF; CDR3 DNA: TGTGCCAGCAGCTTAGCGGCGAGACAGGGGAACGTCCTGACTTTC
clone size: .; V gene: TRBV7-2; D gene: .; J gene: TRBJ2-2; CDR3 protein: CASSFRSASPGELFF; CDR3 DNA: TGTGCCAGCAGCTTCCGGAGTGCTTCCCCCGGGGAGCTGTTTTTT
clone size: once; V gene: TRBV9; D gene: TRBD2; J gene: TRBJ2-1; CDR3 protein: CASSVSGTSGGTLINEQFF; CDR3 DNA: TGTGCCAGCAGCGTCTCCGGGACTAGCGGGGGGACCCTTATCAATGAGCAGTTCTTC
clone size: few; V gene: TRBV6-6; D gene: .; J gene: TRBJ2-1; CDR3 protein: CASSQLFLRGTGNEQFF; CDR3 DNA: TGTGCCAGCAGTCAACTCTTTCTGCGGGGTACGGGCAATGAGCAGTTCTTC
clone size: .; V gene: TRBV25-1; D gene: TRBD1; J gene: TRBJ2-2; CDR3 protein: CASLGQGATGELFF; CDR3 DNA: TGTGCCAGCTTAGGACAGGGGGCTACCGGGGAGCTGTTTTTT
clone size: .; V gene: TRBV4-1; D gene: TRBD2; J gene: TRBJ2-3; CDR3 protein: CASSQDSSGGLVEDTQYF; CDR3 DNA: TGCGCCAGCAGCCAGGACTCTAGCGGGGGGCTGGTGGAAGATACGCAGTATTTT
clone size: .; V gene: TRBV11-3; D gene: TRBD1; J gene: TRBJ2-4; CDR3 protein: CASRDRQGPLAKNIQYF; CDR3 DNA: TGTGCCAGCAGAGATAGACAGGGGCCCCTAGCCAAAAACATTCAGTACTTC
clone size: once; V gene: TRBV7-2; D gene: .; J gene: TRBJ2-1; CDR3 protein: CASSSQLGLNNEQFF; CDR3 DNA: TGTGCCAGCAGCTCGCAACTCGGACTCAACAATGAGCAGTTCTTC
clone size: .; V gene: TRBV6-6; D gene: TRBD1; J gene: TRBJ1-5; CDR3 protein: CASSYGTGGNNQPQHF; CDR3 DNA: TGTGCCAGCAGTTACGGGACAGGGGGCAACAATCAGCCCCAGCATTTT
clone size: .; V gene: TRBV11-3; D gene: .; J gene: TRBJ1-1; CDR3 protein: CASSSSWTGMNTEAFF; CDR3 DNA: TGTGCCAGCAGCTCTTCCTGGACGGGGATGAACACTGAAGCTTTCTTT
clone size: once; V gene: TRBV27; D gene: TRBD1; J gene: TRBJ1-1; CDR3 protein: CASSLGQSNLNTEAFF; CDR3 DNA: TGTGCCAGCAGCCTGGGACAGTCCAACCTGAACACTGAAGCTTTCTTT
clone size: .; V gene: TRBV6-5; D gene: TRBD1; J gene: TRBJ1-1; CDR3 protein: CASGFSGTGGTEAFF; CDR3 DNA: TGTGCCAGCGGTTTTTCCGGGACAGGGGGCACTGAAGCTTTCTTT
clone size: .; V gene: TRBV9; D gene: .; J gene: TRBJ2-3; CDR3 protein: CASSVEALSTDTQYF; CDR3 DNA: TGTGCCAGCAGCGTAGAAGCGCTAAGCACAGATACGCAGTATTTT
clone size: .; V gene: TRBV5-1; D gene: TRBD1; J gene: TRBJ2-2; CDR3 protein: CASSFTGVGDTGELFF; CDR3 DNA: TGCGCCAGCAGTTTCACAGGGGTAGGGGACACCGGGGAGCTGTTTTTT
clone size: .; V gene: TRBV4-1; D gene: .; J gene: TRBJ1-5; CDR3 protein: CASSQTGQTNQPQHF; CDR3 DNA: TGCGCCAGCAGCCAGACAGGACAGACCAATCAGCCCCAGCATTTT
clone size: .; V gene: TRBV7-3; D gene: TRBD1; J gene: TRBJ1-2; CDR3 protein: CASSSTGSDYGYTF; CDR3 DNA: TGTGCCAGCAGCTCGACAGGGTCCGACTATGGCTACACCTTC
clone size: .; V gene: TRBV7-2; D gene: .; J gene: TRBJ1-6; CDR3 protein: CASSLVRGAENSPLHF; CDR3 DNA: TGTGCCAGCAGCTTAGTTCGGGGGGCGGAAAATTCACCCCTCCACTTT
clone size: .; V gene: TRBV7-2; D gene: .; J gene: TRBJ2-4; CDR3 protein: CASSLVGGLAKNIQYF; CDR3 DNA: TGTGCCAGCAGCTTAGTCGGAGGTCTAGCCAAAAACATTCAGTACTTC
clone size: .; V gene: TRBV2; D gene: TRBD2; J gene: TRBJ2-5; CDR3 protein: CASSDASGGETQYF; CDR3 DNA: TGTGCCAGCAGTGATGCTAGCGGGGGAGAGACCCAGTACTTC
clone size: .; V gene: TRBV21-1; D gene: .; J gene: TRBJ2-2; CDR3 protein: CASSKGSSGGPSNTGELFF; CDR3 DNA: TGTGCCAGCAGCAAAGGGTCTAGCGGGGGGCCTTCGAACACCGGGGAGCTGTTTTTT
clone size: .; V gene: TRBV18; D gene: .; J gene: TRBJ1-5; CDR3 protein: CASSPRVFGNQPQHF; CDR3 DNA: TGTGCCAGCTCACCTCGGGTTTTCGGCAATCAGCCCCAGCATTTT
clone size: .; V gene: TRBV19; D gene: .; J gene: TRBJ1-2; CDR3 protein: CASRVAVANYGYTF; CDR3 DNA: TGTGCCAGTAGGGTCGCCGTAGCTAACTATGGCTACACCTTC
clone size: .; V gene: TRBV6-5; D gene: .; J gene: TRBJ2-1; CDR3 protein: CASPRDNSYNEQFF; CDR3 DNA: TGTGCCAGCCCCCGGGACAACTCCTACAATGAGCAGTTCTTC
clone size: .; V gene: TRBV30; D gene: .; J gene: TRBJ1-5; CDR3 protein: CAWSRFGTNNQPQHF; CDR3 DNA: TGTGCCTGGAGTAGGTTCGGGACAAACAATCAGCCCCAGCATTTT
clone size: few; V gene: TRBV7-9; D gene: .; J gene: TRBJ1-1; CDR3 protein: CASSLVLSNTEAFF; CDR3 DNA: TGTGCCAGCAGCTTAGTATTAAGCAACACTGAAGCTTTCTTT
clone size: few; V gene: TRBV2; D gene: .; J gene: TRBJ2-5; CDR3 protein: CASSEVTDPWTQYF; CDR3 DNA: TGTGCCAGCAGTGAAGTCACAGACCCATGGACCCAGTACTTC
clone size: few; V gene: TRBV3-1/TRBV3-2; D gene: .; J gene: TRBJ2-7; CDR3 protein: CASSQVNDRGEQYF; CDR3 DNA: TGTGCCAGCAGCCAAGTAAACGATCGGGGCGAGCAGTACTTC
clone size: few; V gene: TRBV6-6; D gene: .; J gene: TRBJ1-1; CDR3 protein: CASAGIDGFTEAFF; CDR3 DNA: TGTGCCAGCGCAGGGATCGACGGGTTCACTGAAGCTTTCTTT
clone size: once; V gene: TRBV10-3; D gene: TRBD2; J gene: TRBJ2-3; CDR3 protein: CAISTGGSTDTQYF; CDR3 DNA: TGTGCCATCAGTACCGGGGGGTCCACAGATACGCAGTATTTT
clone size: .; V gene: TRBV4-2; D gene: .; J gene: TRBJ2-2; CDR3 protein: CASRGAGGSGELFF; CDR3 DNA: TGTGCCAGCAGAGGGGCAGGGGGGTCCGGGGAGCTGTTTTTT
clone size: .; V gene: TRBV9; D gene: .; J gene: TRBJ1-2; CDR3 protein: CASSVGSDYGYTF; CDR3 DNA: TGTGCCAGCAGCGTAGGCAGCGACTATGGCTACACCTTC
clone size: .; V gene: TRBV2; D gene: .; J gene: TRBJ1-5; CDR3 protein: CASQEPPRGGQPQHF; CDR3 DNA: TGTGCCAGCCAAGAGCCCCCCAGGGGCGGGCAGCCCCAGCATTTT
clone size: .; V gene: TRBV12-3/TRBV12-4; D gene: TRBD1; J gene: TRBJ1-2; CDR3 protein: CASSFDRDDGYTF; CDR3 DNA: TGTGCCAGCAGTTTCGACAGGGACGATGGCTACACCTTC
clone size: .; V gene: TRBV4-3; D gene: TRBD1; J gene: TRBJ2-3; CDR3 protein: CASSRNPGQLNPDTQYF; CDR3 DNA: TGCGCCAGCAGCCGGAATCCGGGACAGCTAAATCCAGATACGCAGTATTTT
clone size: .; V gene: TRBV3-1/TRBV3-2; D gene: TRBD1; J gene: TRBJ2-1; CDR3 protein: CASSQTPGQGSTVNEQFF; CDR3 DNA: TGTGCCAGCAGCCAAACCCCGGGACAGGGGTCAACGGTCAATGAGCAGTTCTTC
clone size: once; V gene: TRBV3-1/TRBV3-2; D gene: TRBD2; J gene: TRBJ2-1; CDR3 protein: CASSQDIAGGREQFF; CDR3 DNA: TGTGCCAGCAGCCAAGATATAGCGGGGGGGCGGGAGCAGTTCTTC
clone size: few; V gene: TRBV11-3; D gene: .; J gene: TRBJ1-6; CDR3 protein: CASSYRTDNSPLHF; CDR3 DNA: TGTGCCAGCAGCTACCGGACAGATAATTCACCCCTCCACTTT
clone size: .; V gene: TRBV18; D gene: .; J gene: TRBJ2-2; CDR3 protein: CASSPGGLDTGELFF; CDR3 DNA: TGTGCCAGCTCACCAGGGGGCTTGGACACCGGGGAGCTGTTTTTT
clone size: .; V gene: TRBV5-1; D gene: TRBD2; J gene: TRBJ2-5; CDR3 protein: CASRPGLAGEETQYF; CDR3 DNA: TGCGCCAGCAGACCGGGACTAGCGGGGGAAGAGACCCAGTACTTC
clone size: .; V gene: TRBV15; D gene: TRBD2; J gene: TRBJ2-1; CDR3 protein: CATSRDISGRAYEQFF; CDR3 DNA: TGTGCCACCAGCAGAGATATTAGCGGGAGGGCATATGAGCAGTTCTTC
clone size: .; V gene: TRBV6-6; D gene: TRBD1; J gene: TRBJ1-2; CDR3 protein: CASSRGTDLNYGYTF; CDR3 DNA: TGTGCCAGCAGCCGTGGGACAGACCTTAACTATGGCTACACCTTC
clone size: .; V gene: TRBV2; D gene: .; J gene: TRBJ2-3; CDR3 protein: CASSTGLTPVTQYF; CDR3 DNA: TGTGCCAGCAGCACGGGACTTACCCCGGTTACGCAGTATTTT
clone size: .; V gene: TRBV10-3; D gene: TRBD2; J gene: TRBJ2-7; CDR3 protein: CAISRGQVRLAGTHEQYF; CDR3 DNA: TGTGCCATCAGTAGAGGACAGGTTAGACTAGCGGGAACCCACGAGCAGTACTTC
clone size: .; V gene: TRBV12-5; D gene: TRBD2; J gene: TRBJ2-3; CDR3 protein: CASGLYHSGDTDTQYF; CDR3 DNA: TGTGCTAGTGGTTTGTATCATAGCGGGGACACAGATACGCAGTATTTT
clone size: .; V gene: TRBV20-1; D gene: .; J gene: TRBJ1-4; CDR3 protein: CSARFNEKLFF; CDR3 DNA: TGCAGTGCTCGGTTTAATGAAAAACTGTTTTTT
clone size: .; V gene: TRBV18; D gene: TRBD1; J gene: TRBJ1-2; CDR3 protein: CASSPLPGQLNNYGYTF; CDR3 DNA: TGTGCCAGCTCACCTTTACCGGGACAGCTAAATAACTATGGCTACACCTTC